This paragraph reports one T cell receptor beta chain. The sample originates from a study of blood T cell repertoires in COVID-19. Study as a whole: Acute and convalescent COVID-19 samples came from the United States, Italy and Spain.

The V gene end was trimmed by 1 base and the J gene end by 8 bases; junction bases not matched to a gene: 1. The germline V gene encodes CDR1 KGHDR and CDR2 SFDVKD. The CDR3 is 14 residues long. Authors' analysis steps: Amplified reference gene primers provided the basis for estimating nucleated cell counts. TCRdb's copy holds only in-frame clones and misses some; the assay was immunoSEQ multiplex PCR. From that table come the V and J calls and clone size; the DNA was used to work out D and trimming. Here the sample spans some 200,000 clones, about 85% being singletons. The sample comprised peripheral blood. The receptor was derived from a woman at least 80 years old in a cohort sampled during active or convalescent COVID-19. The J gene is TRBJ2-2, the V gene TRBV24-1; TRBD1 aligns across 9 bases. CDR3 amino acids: CATSDLQGAGELFF. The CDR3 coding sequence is TGTGCCACCAGTGATTTACAGGGGGCTGGGGAGCTGTTTTTT.